The 26 T cell receptor beta chains reported below all come from one sample, sequenced in a study of blood T cell repertoires in COVID-19. Assay used: immunoSEQ multiplex PCR; TCRdb lists only in-frame clones, some missing. The table lists under 350,000 clones, under 90% of them singletons. Sample: peripheral blood. The receptors were gathered from a woman aged 30 to 39 with COVID-19, enrolled during active disease.

The rearrangement joins TRBV19 to TRBJ2-1, with 8 bases identical to TRBD1. J lost 4 bases, V lost 4 bases, and 6 bases had no gene match. The CDR3 consists of 15 residues. Germline-derived CDR1 and CDR2 are LNHDA and SQIVND (reference sequence). CDR3 DNA: TGTGCCAGTAGTAACCAGGGGGCGGATTACAATGAGCAGTTCTTC. Protein sequence: CASSNQGADYNEQFF.

V and J are TRBV6-4 and TRBJ1-2, with D unresolved. The V and J ends lost 4 bases and 7 bases respectively, with 25 bases between them. Germline V gives CDR1 MRHNA, CDR2 SNTAGT. The CDR3 runs 17 residues. CDR3: CASSATGGAGSISGYTF. In DNA form, the CDR3 reads TGTGCCAGCAGTGCTACGGGCGGAGCGGGTTCAATCAGTGGCTACACCTTC.

CDR3 nucleotides: TGTGCCAGCAAACGGACAGCCTATAATTCACCCCTCCACTTT. The encoded protein is CASKRTAYNSPLHF. The J gene is TRBJ1-6, the V gene TRBV2; D may be TRBD1 (6 bases). The CDR3 covers 14 residues. V dropped 7 bases and J dropped 2 bases, with 9 bases sitting between them. CDR1 and CDR2 (germline): SNHLY, FYNNEI.

The gene calls are TRBV5-1 and TRBJ2-2; TRBD1 aligns across 7 bases. With 7 bases clipped from V and 1 base from J, the junction kept 10 bases outside the gene matches. From germline, CDR1 is SGHRS and CDR2 YFSETQ. The CDR3 sequence is 16 residues long. This chain's CDR3 is CASSRGRQGNTGELFF. In DNA form, the CDR3 reads TGCGCCAGCTCCCGGGGTCGACAGGGGAACACCGGGGAGCTGTTTTTT.

The gene calls are TRBV4-2 and TRBJ2-1, with D possibly TRBD2 on 5 matching bases. This CDR3 region has 13 residues. Per germline, CDR1 LGHNA and CDR2 YNFKEQ. V shed 1 base and J shed 8 bases, with 9 bases lying between them. The DNA for the CDR3 is TGTGCCAGCAGCCAAGCCCCCGGGGATGAGCAGTTCTTC. Its protein is CASSQAPGDEQFF.

This chain connects TRBV5-1 to TRBJ2-5; TRBD2 aligns across 9 bases. J was trimmed by 5 bases and V by 4 bases; bases with no gene match: 15. Per germline, CDR1 SGHRS and CDR2 YFSETQ. This CDR3 has 17 amino acids. The CDR3 loop reads CASSRGAGGLPGETQYF. Written as DNA, the CDR3 is TGCGCCAGCAGCCGGGGAGCGGGGGGACTACCCGGGGAGACCCAGTACTTC. Together with reference TRBV5-1 and TRBJ2-5, the CDR3 gives the full variable domain: KAGVTQTPRYLIKTRGQQVTLSCSPISGHRSVSWYQQTPGQGLQFLFEYFSETQRNKGNFPGRFSGRQFSNSRSEMNVSTLELGDSALYLCASSRGAGGLPGETQYFGPGTRLLVL.

This clone is a singleton in its sample. The V gene is TRBV5-1, the J gene TRBJ1-1; unclear D gene. Germline V gene lookup returns CDR1 SGHRS and CDR2 YFSETQ. The CDR3 is 17 amino acids. With 0 bases removed from V and 5 bases from J, the gap between germline ends came to 20 bases. The CDR3 loop reads CASSLDQTAIRETEAFF. As DNA, the CDR3 is TGCGCCAGCAGCTTGGATCAGACGGCGATCCGGGAAACTGAAGCTTTCTTT.

The CDR3, as DNA: TGTGCCAGCTCACCGAGACAGGGGGCGGATGAAGCTTTCTTT. Translation: CASSPRQGADEAFF. This chain connects TRBV18 to TRBJ1-1, with 10 bases fitting TRBD1. CDR3 length equals 14 residues. J gave up 7 bases and V 3 bases, and 5 bases lay outside the gene matches. The V gene's germline CDR1 is KGHSH and CDR2 LQKENI.

The chain uses TRBV19 and TRBJ1-2; 8 nucleotides line up with TRBD1. V shed 2 bases, J shed 5 bases, and the junction held 16 bases outside the gene matches. The CDR3 totals 18 residues. Germline V CDR1 and CDR2: LNHDA, SQIVND (reference sequence). This CDR3 reads CASSISKAGGSSRYGYTF. DNA of the CDR3: TGTGCCAGTAGTATATCCAAGGCAGGGGGCTCTTCTCGGTATGGCTACACCTTC.

V gene TRBV25-1 combines with J gene TRBJ2-1, with D possibly matching TRBD1 (6 bases). The CDR3 contains 14 residues. The V gene lost 8 bases and the J gene lost 2 bases, with 13 bases spanning the gap. Germline values: CDR1 MGHDK, CDR2 SYGVNS. For the CDR3, the DNA is TGTGCCAGCGCTATCGGGGACACCTACAATGAGCAGTTCTTC. It translates to CASAIGDTYNEQFF.

This chain joins TRBV5-6 and TRBJ1-1, with TRBD1 identical over 9 bases. The CDR3 length is 15 residues. CDR1 is SGHDT and CDR2 is YYEEEE in the germline V gene. V was pared by 3 bases and J by 11 bases, with 14 bases of the junction left unmatched. The CDR3 region has the DNA TGTGCCAGCAGCTATTATTCCTACAGGGGGCTGAAGGCTTTCTTT. Translated: CASSYYSYRGLKAFF.

The V gene is TRBV19, the J gene TRBJ2-7; tentatively, D is TRBD1 (5 bases). With 6 bases removed from V and 5 bases from J, the gap between germline ends came to 14 bases. Germline assignment: CDR1 LNHDA and CDR2 SQIVND (reference sequence). The CDR3 is 13 residues long. Here the CDR3 reads CASRMQGLDEQYF. The CDR3 DNA reads as TGTGCCAGTAGAATGCAGGGCTTAGACGAGCAGTACTTC.

The chain links TRBV6-5 to TRBJ2-3; 10 bases are a match to TRBD1. Trimming cost V 4 bases and J 4 bases; bases outside gene matches: 5. The germline V gene has CDR1 MNHEY and CDR2 SVGAGI. CDR3 size: 15 residues. CDR3 residues: CASSSDRGSADTQYF. CDR3 DNA sequence: TGTGCCAGCAGTTCGGACAGGGGGAGCGCAGATACGCAGTATTTT.

V usage is TRBV28 and J usage is TRBJ2-1; TRBD2 matches 8 bases. With V trimmed by 2 bases and J by 12 bases, 12 bases remained unmatched. Germline values: CDR1 MDHEN, CDR2 SYDVKM. The CDR3 spans 15 residues. The CDR3 DNA follows: TGTGCCAGCAGTTTAGGGACACTTTCGGGAGGGGGGCAGTTCTTC. Amino acids: CASSLGTLSGGGQFF.

In this sample, this clone turned up once. The chain links TRBV4-1 to TRBJ2-3; D may be TRBD2 (6 bases). The V end lost 3 bases, the J end lost 2 bases, and 18 bases lay between the germline ends. This CDR3 is 17 amino acids long. The germline V gene encodes CDR1 MGHRA and CDR2 YSYEKL. This CDR3 is CASSQGRGGGATDTQYF. DNA for the CDR3: TGCGCCAGCAGCCAGGGGCGAGGTGGCGGGGCCACAGATACGCAGTATTTT.

The chain combines TRBV6-5 with TRBJ2-1; D ambiguous. The CDR3 has 13 residues. The V gene lost 6 bases and the J gene lost 2 bases, with 8 bases spanning the gap. Per the germline V gene, CDR1 is MNHEY and CDR2 is SVGAGI. CDR3 DNA: TGTGCCAGCAGCAAAGACACCTACAATGAGCAGTTCTTC. Translated: CASSKDTYNEQFF.

The chain combines TRBV5-5 with TRBJ2-5; TRBD1 is a possible D gene (5 bases). Germline CDR1 reads SGHKS; CDR2 reads YYEKEE (reference sequence). Trimming took off 3 bases at V and 5 bases at J, with 11 bases between the two ends. The CDR3 contains 13 residues. The CDR3 DNA follows: TGTGCCAGCAGCTCGGTCCCAGGGGAGACCCAGTACTTC. It specifies CASSSVPGETQYF.

This chain connects TRBV6-5 to TRBJ2-5, with D possibly TRBD2 on 5 matching bases. Trimming removed 6 bases from V and 7 bases from J, with 15 bases in between. Germline lookup yields CDR1 MNHEY and CDR2 SVGAGI. The CDR3 runs to 13 residues. For the CDR3, the DNA is TGTGCCAGCAGCCTCAGCGCCGCGGGGACCCAGTACTTC. This codes for CASSLSAAGTQYF.

The rearrangement uses TRBV6-2 or TRBV6-3 and TRBJ1-1; no clear D gene. Germline assignment: CDR1 MNHEY and CDR2 SVGEGT. The CDR3 consists of 13 residues. Between the trimmed V and J ends, which lost 5 bases and 2 bases, there was a span of 9 bases. The CDR3: CASSTIANTEAFF. The CDR3 DNA reads TGTGCCAGCAGTACCATAGCCAACACTGAAGCTTTCTTT.

This clone is a singleton in its sample. The J gene is TRBJ1-5, the V gene TRBV6-8; a possible D gene is TRBD1 (5 bases). V gave up 3 bases and J gave up 5 bases, with 17 bases separating them. Looked up from germline, CDR1 is MNHGY and CDR2 is SAAAGT. CDR3 size: 16 residues. The CDR3 DNA is TGTGCCAGCAGTTATACCCGGGCCCTCAGGGATCAGCCCCAGCATTTT. This sequence encodes CASSYTRALRDQPQHF.

CDR3 protein: CASSIAGTGYGNTIYF. As DNA, the CDR3 is TGTGCCAGTAGTATAGCTGGGACAGGGTATGGAAACACCATATATTTT. This chain connects TRBV19 to TRBJ1-3; the match to TRBD1 covers 9 bases. Trimming removed 1 base from V and 3 bases from J; junction bases left unmatched: 4. The length of the CDR3 is 16 residues. CDR1 LNHDA and CDR2 SQIVND come from the germline V gene (reference sequence).

The chain carries TRBV7-2 and TRBJ1-1, with 12 positions matching TRBD1. Germline CDR1 reads SGHTA; CDR2 reads FQGNSA. This CDR3 has 14 amino acids. Germline trimming cut 7 bases from V and 10 bases from J; bases unmatched to any gene: 10. The CDR3 spells CASTGTGGVGGAFF. The CDR3 DNA is TGTGCCAGCACCGGGACAGGGGGCGTTGGGGGAGCTTTCTTT.

The table lists this clone with a count of one. V is TRBV21-1 and J is TRBJ1-6. TRBV21-1 constitutes a pseudogene. This CDR3 is built from 13 residues. The CDR3 nucleotides are TGTGCCAGCAGATTAGAGCGGAATTCACCCCTCCACTTT. Amino acids: CASRLERNSPLHF.

The J gene is TRBJ1-1, the V gene TRBV30, with 8 bases lining up with TRBD1. Germline values: CDR1 GTSNPN, CDR2 SVGIG (reference sequence). The V segment lost 2 bases and the J segment 9 bases; nucleotides outside the gene matches: 8. This CDR3 comprises 13 residues. The CDR3 DNA reads TGTGCCTGGAGTCAAGACAGGGGTATCCAAGCTTTCTTT. Its translation: CAWSQDRGIQAFF.

The chain couples TRBV7-9 to TRBJ2-5, with D tentatively TRBD1 (6 bases). The CDR3 has 17 residues. Per germline, CDR1 SEHNR and CDR2 FQNEAQ (reference sequence). V was pared by 4 bases and J by 5 bases, with 23 bases between. The CDR3 coding sequence is TGTGCCAGCAGCTCCCCGGCAGAACAGGGTCCTCTGGAGACCCAGTACTTC. Translating gives CASSSPAEQGPLETQYF.

The genes are TRBV7-2 and TRBJ2-7, with D tentatively TRBD1 (5 bases). The V and J ends lost 1 base and 2 bases respectively, with 6 bases between them. Per the germline V gene, CDR1 is SGHTA and CDR2 is FQGNSA. The CDR3 runs to 13 residues. The CDR3 nucleotides are TGTGCCAGCAGCTTAGGGACAACCTACGAGCAGTACGTC. It encodes CASSLGTTYEQYV.